One and the same sample provided the 5 T cell receptor beta chains below, sequenced in a study of immune evolution from preneoplasia to lung adenocarcinoma. Produced via immunoSEQ multiplex PCR; TCRdb's table is partial and in-frame only. This sample has thousands of clones; 70% to 85% occur once, and the top ten carry approximately 6.6%. Sample: FFPE minimally invasive lung adenocarcinoma tissue. These receptors were collected from a person aged 50 to 70 with lung adenocarcinoma.

This clone was picked up a small number of times. The J gene is TRBJ2-1, the V gene TRBV7-9; 8 bases are shared with TRBD2. This CDR3 contains 13 residues. Germline V gene sequence: CDR1 SEHNR, CDR2 FQNEAQ (reference sequence). Trimming removed 5 bases from V and 9 bases from J; junction bases left unmatched: 6. CDR3 DNA sequence: TGTGCCAGCAGCCGCGGGGGGACGGGTGAGCAGTTCTTC. Translating gives CASSRGGTGEQFF.

To note about this clone: This same CDR3 is encoded by further DNA sequences in the sample. The CDR3: CASSLLEGHTIYF. DNA of the CDR3: TGTGCCAGCAGCTTATTGGAGGGTCACACCATATATTTT. This chain connects TRBV7-2 to TRBJ1-3; D unresolved. Germline V gives CDR1 SGHTA, CDR2 FQGNSA. This CDR3 region has 13 residues. V was shortened by 2 bases and J by 8 bases, with 10 bases between the two germline ends. Looking up the rest from reference TRBV7-2 and TRBJ1-3 gives the full variable domain: GAGVSQSPSNKVTEKGKDVELRCDPISGHTALYWYRQSLGQGLEFLIYFQGNSAPDKSGLPSDRFSAERTGGSVSTLTIQRTQQEDSAVYLCASSLLEGHTIYFGEGSWLTVV.

The chain is built from TRBV28 and TRBJ1-5, with TRBD1 as a possible D gene (5 bases). From germline, CDR1 is MDHEN and CDR2 SYDVKM. V was shortened by 7 bases and J by 3 bases, with 16 bases between the two germline ends. The CDR3 runs 15 residues. The CDR3 loop is CASTLARESNQPQHF. The CDR3 region has the DNA TGTGCCAGCACACTTGCCAGGGAATCCAATCAGCCCCAGCATTTT.

The CDR3 reads CASSPPTSHTDTQYF. CDR3 bases: TGTGCCAGCAGTCCCCCGACTAGCCACACAGATACGCAGTATTTT. The chain has TRBV28 and TRBJ2-3, with TRBD2 matching over 7 bases. The length of the CDR3 is 15 residues. Per germline, CDR1 MDHEN and CDR2 SYDVKM. V was clipped by 5 bases and J by 2 bases; unmatched bases: 7.

J is TRBJ2-7 and V is TRBV10-1; no firm D call. Germline values: CDR1 WNHNN, CDR2 SYGVQD (reference sequence). The CDR3 is 14 residues long. Trimming pared 8 bases from V and 3 bases from J, leaving 17 bases between. This CDR3 is CASLWASLCYEQYF. In nucleotides, the CDR3 is TGCGCCAGCCTTTGGGCTTCCTTATGCTACGAGCAGTACTTC.